These 23 T cell receptor beta chains share one sample of origin, sequenced in a study of regulatory T cells in long-lasting Graves disease. The TCR beta library used iRepertoire HTBI primers with Arm-PCR amplification of CDR3. Via MiXCR, TCRdb re-called the multiplex PCR reads, giving one row per CDR3 protein. The sample has 350,000 to 550,000 distinct CDR3 sequences, 14% seen once. As to time point: newly diagnosed GD, antithyroid drugs for less than 3 months. With RNA extracted from PBMCs as input, the TCR library was made. These sequences were also reported in another study, on T cells in Graves' hyperthyroidism and ophthalmopathy.

The specimen comprised peripheral blood mononuclear cells (PBMCs), sampled at new diagnosis, from a patient treated with antithyroid drugs. Every receptor here comes from a woman in her fifties or sixties with Graves disease.

The gene calls are TRBV3-1 and TRBJ1-2; maybe TRBD1 (5 bases). V lost 0 bases to trimming and J lost 4 bases, with 12 bases between them. The V gene's germline CDR1 is LGHDT and CDR2 YNNKEL (reference sequence). This CDR3 is 15 amino acids long. CDR3 in amino acids: CASSQDHRPGYGYTF. CDR3 nucleotide sequence: TGTGCCAGCAGCCAAGATCACAGGCCGGGCTATGGCTACACCTTC. Together with reference TRBV3-1 and TRBJ1-2, the CDR3 gives the full variable domain: DTAVSQTPKYLVTQMGNDKSIKCEQNLGHDTMYWYKQDSKKFLKIMFSYNNKELIINETVPNRFSPKSPDKAHLNLHINSLELGDSAVYFCASSQDHRPGYGYTFGSGTRLTVV.

Ten or more counts support this clonotype. The chain recombines TRBV12-3 or TRBV12-4 with TRBJ2-1; D not resolved. V was pared by 7 bases and J by 3 bases, with 4 bases between. The CDR3 contains 11 residues. The CDR3 sequence is CASIYYNEQFF. For the CDR3, the DNA is TGTGCCAGCATCTACTACAATGAGCAGTTCTTC.

This clonotype has ten or more counts. The rearrangement uses TRBV10-3 and TRBJ1-6, with D maybe TRBD1 (6 bases). V was cut by 2 bases and J by 6 bases, with 11 bases left in between. Germline CDR1 and CDR2: ENHRY and SYGVKD. The CDR3 has 15 amino acids. CDR3: CAISEGVDSNSPLHF. In DNA, the CDR3 is TGTGCCATCAGTGAGGGAGTGGACAGTAATTCACCCCTCCACTTT.

In this sample, this clonotype turned up many times. The chain combines TRBV6-1 with TRBJ2-7; 11 nucleotides line up with TRBD2. The CDR3 has 16 residues. Germline CDR1 reads MNHNS; CDR2 reads SASEGT. V was clipped by 3 bases and J by 1 base; unmatched bases: 5. CDR3 residues: CASSDGGLAGSYEQYF. CDR3 coding DNA: TGTGCCAGCAGTGATGGTGGACTAGCGGGTTCCTACGAGCAGTACTTC.

This clonotype was detected many times. V and J are TRBV9 and TRBJ1-4, with 8 bases that match TRBD1. J gave up 8 bases and V 0 bases, and 6 bases lay outside the gene matches. Germline lookup yields CDR1 SGDLS and CDR2 YYNGEE. The CDR3 sequence is 15 residues long. The CDR3 sequence: CASSVDGRGQEKLFF. As DNA, the CDR3 is TGTGCCAGCAGCGTAGATGGCAGGGGGCAAGAAAAACTGTTTTTT.

Worth noting for this clonotype: Being one base from a much bigger clone, this may be a read error. This rearrangement joins TRBV5-1 to TRBJ2-7; D might be TRBD1 or TRBD2, each matching 5 bases. V was cut by 7 bases and J by 2 bases, with 19 bases left in between. The CDR3 extends over 15 amino acids. Germline V CDR1 and CDR2: SGHRS, YFSETQ. CDR3 in DNA: TGCGCCAGCGGCGACGGGACGACGTTTACCTACGAGCAGTACTTC. Translated, it gives CASGDGTTFTYEQYF.

The sample holds many counts of this clonotype. The chain has TRBV6-1 and TRBJ1-2; TRBD1 might be the D (6 bases). The germline gives CDR1 MNHNS, CDR2 SASEGT. The length of the CDR3 is 14 residues. The V end lost 6 bases, the J end lost 3 bases, and 14 bases lay between the germline ends. CDR3 sequence (DNA): TGTGCCAGCAGATCCAACAGGGATGACTATGGCTACACCTTC. It specifies CASRSNRDDYGYTF.

This clonotype was counted many times. The chain combines TRBV24-1 with TRBJ2-7; 8 bases are a match to TRBD1. Trimming took 3 bases from V and 6 from J; bases not matched to a gene: 6. The CDR3 is 14 amino acids. Germline V CDR1 and CDR2: KGHDR, SFDVKD. The CDR3 sequence is CATSDPGTGSEQYF. For the CDR3, the DNA is TGTGCCACCAGTGATCCCGGGACAGGAAGCGAGCAGTACTTC.

As to this clonotype: Given a much more abundant clone one base away, this may be a read error. The J gene is TRBJ1-2, the V gene TRBV28, with D hard to call. CDR3 size: 11 residues. Germline lookup yields CDR1 MDHEN and CDR2 SYDVKM. The CDR3 is CAGRTTSGYTF. CDR3 nucleotides: TGTGCCGGCAGGACGACATCAGGCTACACCTTC.

This clonotype came up many times. Mismatch with germline at one junction end may stem from a read error. The chain joins TRBV7-2 to TRBJ2-5, with a tentative D call TRBD1 (6 bases). The length of the CDR3 is 14 residues. Germline CDR1 reads SGHTA; CDR2 reads FQGNSA. CDR3 loop: CASSRGQGWETQYF. The CDR3 DNA is TGTGCTAGCAGCCGAGGGCAGGGGTGGGAGACCCAGTACTTC.

There are many counts of this clonotype. J is TRBJ2-1 and V is TRBV18; 8 positions match TRBD2. The CDR3 is 15 residues long. Germline loops: CDR1 KGHSH, CDR2 LQKENI. Losses at the gene ends were 3 bases for V and 8 bases for J; bases not matched to a gene: 9. The CDR3 region is CASSPGLAPLDEQFF. The CDR3 DNA reads TGTGCCAGCTCACCCGGACTAGCTCCCTTGGATGAGCAGTTCTTC.

This clonotype has at least ten counts. This sequence joins TRBV12-3 or TRBV12-4 and TRBJ1-3; no reliable D call. The CDR3 totals 16 residues. Trimming took 6 bases from V and 1 from J, leaving 16 bases between them. DNA for the CDR3: TGTGCCAGCAGCCAACCAGGCCGCGCTTCTGGAAACACCATATATTTT. Translating it yields CASSQPGRASGNTIYF.

This chain links TRBV19 with TRBJ1-2, with 7 bases matching TRBD1. V shed 1 base and J 4 bases; nucleotides not matched to a gene: 9. From germline, CDR1 is LNHDA and CDR2 SQIVND (reference sequence). The CDR3 covers 16 residues. The CDR3 DNA reads TGTGCCAGTAGTATAGGCCTAGGGGGACAGATCTATGGCTACACCTTC. Amino acids: CASSIGLGGQIYGYTF.

The chain is built from TRBV5-1 and TRBJ2-1; 7 nucleotides agree with TRBD1. Germline trimming cut 0 bases from V and 3 bases from J; bases unmatched to any gene: 9. Germline assignment: CDR1 SGHRS and CDR2 YFSETQ. The CDR3 spans 17 residues. CDR3 in amino acids: CASSLEGKTGFYNEQFF. CDR3 nucleotides: TGCGCCAGCAGCTTGGAGGGCAAGACAGGGTTCTACAATGAGCAGTTCTTC.

This sequence joins TRBV9 and TRBJ2-2, with 7 bases lining up with TRBD2. CDR1 SGDLS and CDR2 YYNGEE come from the germline V gene. The length of the CDR3 is 16 residues. V was pared by 0 bases and J by 5 bases, with 7 bases of the junction left unmatched. CDR3 sequence (DNA): TGTGCCAGCAGCGTAGAGGGACTACTAAAAACCGGGGAGCTGTTTTTT. As protein: CASSVEGLLKTGELFF.

This clonotype was seen more than once but under ten times. The chain is built from TRBV5-5 and TRBJ2-2, with D possibly TRBD2 on 6 matching bases. Trimming left V 2 bases short and J 6 bases short, with 14 bases between. The CDR3 contains 15 residues. From germline, CDR1 is SGHKS and CDR2 YYEKEE (reference sequence). The CDR3: CASSLTNIAAGELFF. In DNA, the CDR3 is TGTGCCAGCAGCTTAACAAATATAGCGGCCGGGGAGCTGTTTTTT.

This clonotype has more than one count but fewer than ten. V and J are TRBV6-2 or TRBV6-3 and TRBJ2-3; possibly TRBD1 or TRBD2 for D (5 bases each). Germline assignment: CDR1 MNHEY and CDR2 SVGEGT. Trimming cost V 6 bases and J 5 bases, with 18 bases left between them. The CDR3 contains 15 residues. The CDR3 region has the DNA TGTGCCAGCAGGGTCCGGGGACGGACACTAGATACGCAGTATTTT. Protein sequence: CASRVRGRTLDTQYF.

About this clonotype itself: A much more abundant neighbour one base away suggests this may be a read error. V is TRBV6-1 and J is TRBJ1-1; D is undetermined. Germline V gene sequence: CDR1 MNHNS, CDR2 SASEGT. V lost 10 bases, J lost 6 bases, and 12 bases lay in between. The CDR3 has 11 residues. Written as DNA, the CDR3 is TGTGCCACCCTTGGTAACGCTGAAGCTTTCTTT. Its translation: CATLGNAEAFF.

This clonotype was seen only once. It is likely a read error: a sequence one base away is far more abundant. A read error is likely, as this CDR3 ends without the conserved phenylalanine or tryptophan. This chain connects TRBV28 to TRBJ2-5, with 7 bases lining up with TRBD1. Germline V gives CDR1 MDHEN, CDR2 SYDVKM. The CDR3 totals 15 residues. V dropped 2 bases and J dropped 1; count of bases not matched to a gene: 4. The CDR3 DNA reads as TGTGCCAGCAGTTTAATCTGGGACAGCCAAGAGACCCAGTACCTC. This encodes CASSLIWDSQETQYL.

This clonotype came up many times. The chain couples TRBV6-9 to TRBJ2-2; 7 bases are a match to TRBD2. The CDR3 is made up of 17 amino acids. CDR1 and CDR2 from the germline V gene are MNHGY and SVAAGI. The V and J ends lost 1 base and 6 bases, in that order; junction bases with no gene match: 11. CDR3 nucleotide sequence: TGTGCCAGCAGTTATTACCGGGGGGTCCGAAGGCCCGGGGAGCTGTTTTTT. Its protein is CASSYYRGVRRPGELFF.

This clonotype appeared a few times. The CDR3 DNA reads as TGTGCCAGTAGTATCATGGGACAGGGGCGGAACACCGGGGAGCTGTTTTTT. Its protein product is CASSIMGQGRNTGELFF. This sequence joins TRBV19 and TRBJ2-2, with 10 bases that match TRBD1. Trimming took 3 bases from V and 1 from J; bases not matched to a gene: 5. Germline V gene sequence: CDR1 LNHDA, CDR2 SQIVND (reference sequence). The CDR3 length is 17 residues. Full variable domain (remainder filled in from reference TRBV19 and TRBJ2-2): DGGITQSPKYLFRKEGQNVTLSCEQNLNHDAMYWYRQDPGQGLRLIYYSQIVNDFQKGDIAEGYSVSREKKESFPLTVTSAQKNPTAFYLCASSIMGQGRNTGELFFGEGSRLTVL.

J is TRBJ2-3 and V is TRBV6-4; no reliable D call. CDR3 size: 17 residues. V was pared by 3 bases and J by 1 base, with 17 bases between. Germline lookup yields CDR1 MRHNA and CDR2 SNTAGT. CDR3 in amino acids: CASSESHRRQRTDTQYF. CDR3 coding DNA: TGTGCCAGCAGTGAGTCTCATAGGCGGCAACGCACAGATACGCAGTATTTT.

The gene calls are TRBV27 and TRBJ2-3, with D possibly matching TRBD2 (5 bases). Germline values: CDR1 MNHEY, CDR2 SMNVEV (reference sequence). V was pared by 11 bases and J by 1 base, with 10 bases between. The CDR3 runs to 12 residues. The CDR3, as DNA: TGTGCCGCGGGTAGGGGCACAGATACGCAGTATTTT. This codes for CAAGRGTDTQYF.